A selection of T cell receptor beta chains follows, all from one sample in a study of CD4+ T cells in melanoma. Method: immunoSEQ multiplex PCR; TCRdb's copy keeps in-frame clones and lacks some. This sample has around 50,000 clones, with 85% to 90% found just once. Sequenced: peripheral blood. These receptors were taken from a human donor with melanoma. Both conserved end residues are part of each CDR3.

TRBV5-1 CASSWGNTEAFF
TRBV5-1 CASSAGQGVDGYTF
TRBV5-4 CASSLPSGGFDTEAFF
TRBV14 CASSQVRKGAPNEKLFF
TRBV5-1 CASKTGTDSYEQYF
TRBV7-6 CASSGPGQASFAEAFF
TRBV25-1 CASTNRDSNEKLFF
TRBV5-5 CASSWPGSYEQYF
TRBV7-2 CASSPGLAGWDEQFF
TRBV14 CASSQPSRSSYNEQFF
TRBV5-5 CASSLSGGAGNEQFF
TRBV5-4 CASSLAWDSNYGYTF
TRBV6-5 CASSSMERGFEQFF
TRBV6-4 CASSDSRGTEAFF
TRBV19 CASSTGLVYGYTF
TRBV4-1 CASSLLAGGPNEQFF
TRBV28 CASSLRGFYEQYF
TRBV4-1 CASTLGGSYNEQFF
TRBV7-9 CASSLEVGRLWGTQYF
TRBV27 CASSLIRTGGVSGELFF
TRBV7-9 CASSLGRAEQFF
TRBV5-6 CASTLRERGLYEQYF